This TCR beta chain was captured in a study of blood T cell repertoires in COVID-19. Exposed study participants had met a COVID-19 case within 2 weeks before entry. Trimming cost V 0 bases and J 4 bases, with 7 bases left between them. The germline gives CDR1 MNHEY, CDR2 SVGEGT. The CDR3 length is 14 residues. Profiled with immunoSEQ multiplex PCR; TCRdb holds only in-frame clones, not every one. The sample contains about 140,000 clones, approximately 80% of which appear only once. Only one count was recorded for this clone. Other DNA sequences in the same sample also yield this CDR3. The sequenced material came from PBMCs or T cells enriched from blood (not recorded which). The chain recombines TRBV6-2 or TRBV6-3 with TRBJ1-5; D is uncertain. The TCR comes from a woman aged 18-29 years who had been exposed to COVID-19. The CDR3 coding sequence is TGTGCCAGCAGTTACTCGAGTTCAAATCAGCCCCAGCATTTT. Residues: CASSYSSSNQPQHF.